The sequence of this TCR beta chain was determined in a study of T cell changes during pregnancy in multiple sclerosis. This clone has more than one count but fewer than ten. This table comes from immunoSEQ multiplex PCR, and its TCRdb copy is limited to in-frame clones, with some not included. The table has some 64,000 clones, around 92% seen once; the top ten hold 2% to 2.5%. The CDR3 is 15 residues long. Germline lookup yields CDR1 MDHEN and CDR2 SYDVKM. The V gene end was trimmed by 8 bases and the J gene end by 4 bases; junction bases not matched to a gene: 11. The receptor was derived from a female donor with multiple sclerosis, enrolled in a pregnancy study. V usage is TRBV28 and J usage is TRBJ1-2; TRBD1 matches at 9 bases. This material consisted of peripheral blood, taken in the first trimester of pregnancy. The DNA for the CDR3 is TGTGCCAGCCGGGACAGGGAAGGTAGTAGCTATGGCTACACCTTC. Protein: CASRDREGSSYGYTF.